Reported below is one T cell receptor beta chain. The authors' processing: Researchers report that nucleated cell counts were estimated from reference gene primer amplification. The protocol was immunoSEQ multiplex PCR, while the TCRdb copy is restricted to in-frame clones and leaves out a portion. For V, J and clone size, that table is used; D and trimming come from the DNA. The data contain under 200,000 clones, approximately 90% of them singletons. Recruited during active infection, patients (from Seattle) were subsequently followed longitudinally. These data originate in a study of blood T cell repertoires in COVID-19. The CDR3 length is 13 residues. V lost 2 bases and J lost 1, with 5 bases in between. CDR1 is PRHDT and CDR2 is FYEKMQ in the germline V gene (reference sequence).

This chain connects TRBV13 to TRBJ1-1; D gene ambiguous. This clonotype was obtained from a woman aged 70-85 years with COVID-19, enrolled during active disease. Material: peripheral blood. CDR3 DNA: TGTGCCAGCAGCTTAAGAGAGAACACTGAAGCTTTCTTT. It encodes CASSLRENTEAFF.